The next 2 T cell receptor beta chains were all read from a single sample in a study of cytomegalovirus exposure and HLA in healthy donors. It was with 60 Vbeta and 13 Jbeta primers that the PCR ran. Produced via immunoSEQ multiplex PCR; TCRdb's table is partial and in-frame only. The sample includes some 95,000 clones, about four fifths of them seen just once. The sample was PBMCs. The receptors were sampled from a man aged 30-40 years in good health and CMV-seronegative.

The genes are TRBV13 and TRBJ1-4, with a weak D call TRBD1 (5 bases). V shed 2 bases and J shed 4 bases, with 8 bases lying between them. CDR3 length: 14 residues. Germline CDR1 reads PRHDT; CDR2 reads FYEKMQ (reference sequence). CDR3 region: CASSLRRGNEKLFF. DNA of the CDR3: TGTGCCAGCAGCTTACGGAGGGGTAATGAAAAACTGTTTTTT.

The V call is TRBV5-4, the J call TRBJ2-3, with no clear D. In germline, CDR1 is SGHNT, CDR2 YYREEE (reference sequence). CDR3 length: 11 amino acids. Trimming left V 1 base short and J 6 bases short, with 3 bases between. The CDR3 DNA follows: TGTGCCAGCAGCTTGTATGATACGCAGTATTTT. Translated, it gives CASSLYDTQYF.